A selection of T cell receptor beta chains follows, all from one sample in a study of blood T cell repertoires in COVID-19. This table comes from immunoSEQ multiplex PCR, and its TCRdb copy is limited to in-frame clones, with some not included. Among about 170,000 clones, around nine tenths were seen once, and the ten largest hold just over 2.5%. The sequenced sample was peripheral blood. All receptors come from a woman over 75 with COVID-19, enrolled during active disease. CDR3s include the opening cysteine and the closing phenylalanine or tryptophan.

TRBV10-3	CAISRGQGNEKLFF
TRBV10-1	CASSETGRTDTQYF
TRBV28	CASSLASTDRGNQETQYF
TRBV28	CASNREENSPLHF
TRBV5-1	CASRDRVNYGYTF
TRBV15	CATSRGGENTEAFF
TRBV6-5	CASSLGSFGNQPQHF
TRBV13	CASSLYGRLNGRGTDTQYF
TRBV6-2/TRBV6-3	CASSKLISREGYEQYF
TRBV4-3	CASSQGGILAGSYEQYF
TRBV4-3	CASSPTGSGNQPQHF
TRBV4-2	CASSQDPSLSGNTIYF
TRBV7-9	CASSLATVGNEKLFF
TRBV3-1/TRBV3-2	CASSQPGTSGSHEQFF
TRBV28	CASKGQGSNTGELFF
TRBV6-4	CASSGTGGSSSNTGELFF
TRBV5-1	CATSPGGTAKNIQYF
TRBV19	CASSMLQYNSPLHF
TRBV3-1/TRBV3-2	CASSHGRGSLLGANVLTF
TRBV7-2	CASSLAGLAGGYEQFF
TRBV24-1	CATSDGTGVRGNTIYF
TRBV21-1	CASSRSPTAGPNSYEQYF